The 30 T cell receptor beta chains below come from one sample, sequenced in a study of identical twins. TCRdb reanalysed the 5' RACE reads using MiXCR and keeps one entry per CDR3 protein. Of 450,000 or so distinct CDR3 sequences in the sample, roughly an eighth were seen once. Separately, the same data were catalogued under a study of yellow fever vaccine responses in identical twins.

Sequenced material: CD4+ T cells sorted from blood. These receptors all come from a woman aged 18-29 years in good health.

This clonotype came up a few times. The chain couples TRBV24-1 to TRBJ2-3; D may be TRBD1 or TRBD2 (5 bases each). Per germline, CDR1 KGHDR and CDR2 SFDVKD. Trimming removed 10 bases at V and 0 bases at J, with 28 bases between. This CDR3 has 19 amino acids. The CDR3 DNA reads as TGTGCCACTAGACCCGGGGCATTGGCGGCAGTCTCTAGCACAGATACGCAGTATTTT. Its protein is CATRPGALAAVSSTDTQYF.

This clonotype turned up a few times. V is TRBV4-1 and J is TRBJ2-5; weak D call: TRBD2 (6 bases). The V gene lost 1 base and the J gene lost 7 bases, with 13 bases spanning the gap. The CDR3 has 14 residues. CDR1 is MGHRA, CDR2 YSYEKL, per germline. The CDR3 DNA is TGCGCCAGCAGCCAAGTTCCGGAGGAGGGGACCCAGTACTTC. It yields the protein CASSQVPEEGTQYF.

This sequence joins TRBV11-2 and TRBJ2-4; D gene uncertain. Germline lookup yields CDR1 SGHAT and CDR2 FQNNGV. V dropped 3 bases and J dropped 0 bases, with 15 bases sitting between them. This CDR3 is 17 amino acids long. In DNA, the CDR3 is TGTGCCAGCAGCTTGGGATTGGGAACACTAGCCAAAAACATTCAGTACTTC. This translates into CASSLGLGTLAKNIQYF.

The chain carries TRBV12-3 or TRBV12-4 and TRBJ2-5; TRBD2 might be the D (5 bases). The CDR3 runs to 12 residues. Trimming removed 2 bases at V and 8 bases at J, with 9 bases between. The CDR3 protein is CASSLIGGTQYF. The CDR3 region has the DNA TGTGCCAGCAGTTTAATAGGAGGTACCCAGTACTTC.

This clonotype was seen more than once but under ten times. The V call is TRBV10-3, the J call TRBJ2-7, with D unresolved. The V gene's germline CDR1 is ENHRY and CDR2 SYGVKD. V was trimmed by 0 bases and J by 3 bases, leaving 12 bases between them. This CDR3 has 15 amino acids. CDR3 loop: CAISESGPLSYEQYF. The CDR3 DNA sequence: TGTGCCATCAGTGAGTCGGGTCCCCTGAGCTACGAGCAGTACTTC.

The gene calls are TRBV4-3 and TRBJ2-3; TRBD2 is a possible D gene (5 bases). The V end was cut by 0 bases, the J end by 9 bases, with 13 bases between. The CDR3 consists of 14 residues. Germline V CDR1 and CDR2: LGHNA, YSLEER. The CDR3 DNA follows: TGCGCCAGCAGCCAAGAACATCCCCAGCGGACGCAGTATTTT. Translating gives CASSQEHPQRTQYF.

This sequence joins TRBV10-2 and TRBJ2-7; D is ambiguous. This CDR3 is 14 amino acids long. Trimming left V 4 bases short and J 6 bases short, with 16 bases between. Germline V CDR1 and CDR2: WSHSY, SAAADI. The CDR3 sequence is CASSVNSISSEQYF. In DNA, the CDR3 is TGCGCCAGCAGTGTTAACAGCATTTCGTCCGAGCAGTACTTC.

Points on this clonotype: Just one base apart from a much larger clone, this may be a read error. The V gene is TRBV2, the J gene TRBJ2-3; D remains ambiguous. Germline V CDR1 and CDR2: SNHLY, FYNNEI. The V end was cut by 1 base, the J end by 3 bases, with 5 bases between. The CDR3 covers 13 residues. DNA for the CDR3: TGTGCCAGCAGTGAAGACTGGACAGATACGCAGTATTTT. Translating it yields CASSEDWTDTQYF.

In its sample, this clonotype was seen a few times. CDR3 in amino acids: CASASGPDTQYF. CDR3 coding DNA: TGTGCCAGCGCCAGCGGGCCAGATACGCAGTATTTT. This chain joins TRBV28 and TRBJ2-3; TRBD2 might be the D (6 bases). CDR1 MDHEN and CDR2 SYDVKM come from the germline V gene. V was pared by 8 bases and J by 4 bases, with 10 bases between. CDR3 length: 12 residues. The variable domain in full, with the rest retrieved from reference TRBV28 and TRBJ2-3, is DVKVTQSSRYLVKRTGEKVFLECVQDMDHENMFWYRQDPGLGLRLIYFSYDVKMKEKGDIPEGYSVSREKKERFSLILESASTNQTSMYLCASASGPDTQYFGPGTRLTVL.

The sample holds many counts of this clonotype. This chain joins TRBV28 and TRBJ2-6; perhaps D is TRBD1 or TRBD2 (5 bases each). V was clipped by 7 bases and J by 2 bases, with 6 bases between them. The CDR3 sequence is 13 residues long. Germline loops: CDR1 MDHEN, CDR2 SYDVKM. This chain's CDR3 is CASMGAGANVLTF. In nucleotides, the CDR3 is TGTGCCAGCATGGGGGCTGGGGCCAACGTCCTGACTTTC.

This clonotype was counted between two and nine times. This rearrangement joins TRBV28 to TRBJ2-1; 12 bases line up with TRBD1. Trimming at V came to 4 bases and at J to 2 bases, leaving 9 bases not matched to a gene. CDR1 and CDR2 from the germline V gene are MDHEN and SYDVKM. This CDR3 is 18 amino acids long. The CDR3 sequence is CASSSGTGGTAAYNEQFF. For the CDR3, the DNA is TGTGCCAGCAGTTCCGGGACAGGGGGCACGGCGGCCTACAATGAGCAGTTCTTC.

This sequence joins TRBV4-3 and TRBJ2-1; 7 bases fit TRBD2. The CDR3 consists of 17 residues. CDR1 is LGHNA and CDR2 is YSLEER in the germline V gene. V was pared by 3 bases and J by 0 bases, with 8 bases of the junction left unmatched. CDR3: CASSHPSGPSSYNEQFF. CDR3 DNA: TGCGCCAGCAGCCACCCTAGCGGCCCGAGCTCCTACAATGAGCAGTTCTTC.

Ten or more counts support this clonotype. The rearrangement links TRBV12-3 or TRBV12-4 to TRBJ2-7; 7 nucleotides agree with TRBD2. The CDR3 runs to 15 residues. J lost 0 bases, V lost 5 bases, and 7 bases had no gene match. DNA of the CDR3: TGTGCCAGCAGTAGCCGAGCGGGGCCCTCCTACGAGCAGTACTTC. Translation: CASSSRAGPSYEQYF.

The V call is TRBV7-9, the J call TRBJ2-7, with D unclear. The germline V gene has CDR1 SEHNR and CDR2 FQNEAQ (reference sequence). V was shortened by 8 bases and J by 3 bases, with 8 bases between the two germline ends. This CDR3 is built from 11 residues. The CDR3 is CASEENYEQYF. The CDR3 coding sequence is TGTGCCAGCGAGGAGAACTACGAGCAGTACTTC. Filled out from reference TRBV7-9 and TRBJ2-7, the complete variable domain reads DTGVSQNPRHKITKRGQNVTFRCDPISEHNRLYWYRQTLGQGPEFLTYFQNEAQLEKSRLLSDRFSAERPKGSFSTLEIQRTEQGDSAMYLCASEENYEQYFGPGTRLTVT.

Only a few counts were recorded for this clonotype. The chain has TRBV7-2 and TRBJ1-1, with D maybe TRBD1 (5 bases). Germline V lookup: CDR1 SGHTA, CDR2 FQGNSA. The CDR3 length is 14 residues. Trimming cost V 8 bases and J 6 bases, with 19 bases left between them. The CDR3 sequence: CASLTGRVRPEAFF. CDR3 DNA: TGTGCCAGCCTTACGGGCAGGGTTCGGCCTGAAGCTTTCTTT.

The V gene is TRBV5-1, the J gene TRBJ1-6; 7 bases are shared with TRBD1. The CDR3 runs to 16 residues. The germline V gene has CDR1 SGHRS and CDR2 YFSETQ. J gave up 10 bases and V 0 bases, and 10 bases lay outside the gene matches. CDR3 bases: TGCGCCAGCAGCTTGGAGGCACAGGGGTTGGGATCACCCCTCCACTTT. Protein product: CASSLEAQGLGSPLHF. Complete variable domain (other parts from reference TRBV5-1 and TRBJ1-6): KAGVTQTPRYLIKTRGQQVTLSCSPISGHRSVSWYQQTPGQGLQFLFEYFSETQRNKGNFPGRFSGRQFSNSRSEMNVSTLELGDSALYLCASSLEAQGLGSPLHFGNGTRLTVT.

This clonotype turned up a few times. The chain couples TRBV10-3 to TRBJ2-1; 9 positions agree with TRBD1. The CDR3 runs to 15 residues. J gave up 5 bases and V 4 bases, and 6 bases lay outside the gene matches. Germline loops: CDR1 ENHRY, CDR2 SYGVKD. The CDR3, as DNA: TGTGCCATCAGTGTGGGACAGGGTTGGGACAATGAGCAGTTCTTC. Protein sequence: CAISVGQGWDNEQFF.

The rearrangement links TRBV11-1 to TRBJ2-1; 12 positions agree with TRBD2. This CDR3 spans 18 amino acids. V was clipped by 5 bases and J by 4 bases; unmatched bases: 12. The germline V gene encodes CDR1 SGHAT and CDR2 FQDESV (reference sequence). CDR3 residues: CASSNRLAGVVRYNEQFF. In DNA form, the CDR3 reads TGTGCCAGCAGCAACCGACTAGCGGGAGTGGTTCGTTACAATGAGCAGTTCTTC.

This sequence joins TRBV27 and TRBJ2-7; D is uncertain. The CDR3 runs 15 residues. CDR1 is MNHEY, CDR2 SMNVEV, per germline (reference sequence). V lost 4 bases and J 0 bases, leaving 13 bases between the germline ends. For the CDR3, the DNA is TGTGCCAGCAGTTACAAGACTGCCTACTCCTACGAGCAGTACTTC. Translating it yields CASSYKTAYSYEQYF.

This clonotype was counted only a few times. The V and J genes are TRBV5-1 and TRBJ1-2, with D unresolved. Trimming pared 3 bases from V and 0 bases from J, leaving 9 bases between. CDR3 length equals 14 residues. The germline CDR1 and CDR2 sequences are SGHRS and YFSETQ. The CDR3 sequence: CASSSGPTNYGYTF. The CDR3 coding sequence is TGCGCCAGCAGCTCCGGACCGACTAACTATGGCTACACCTTC.

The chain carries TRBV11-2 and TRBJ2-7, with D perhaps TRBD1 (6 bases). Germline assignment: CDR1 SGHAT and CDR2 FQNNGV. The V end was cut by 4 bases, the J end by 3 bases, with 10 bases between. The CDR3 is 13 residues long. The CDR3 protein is CASSSDSLYEQYF. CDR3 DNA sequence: TGTGCCAGCAGCTCGGACAGTCTCTACGAGCAGTACTTC.

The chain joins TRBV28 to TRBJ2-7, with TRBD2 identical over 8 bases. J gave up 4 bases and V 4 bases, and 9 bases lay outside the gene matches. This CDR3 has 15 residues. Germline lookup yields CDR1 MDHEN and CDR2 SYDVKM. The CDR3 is CASSWGSGMVYEQYF. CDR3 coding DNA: TGTGCCAGCAGTTGGGGTAGCGGGATGGTTTACGAGCAGTACTTC.

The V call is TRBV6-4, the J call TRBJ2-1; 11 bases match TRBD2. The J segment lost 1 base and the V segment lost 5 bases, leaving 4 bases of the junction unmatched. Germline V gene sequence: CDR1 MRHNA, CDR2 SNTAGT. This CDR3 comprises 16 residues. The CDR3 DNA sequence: TGTGCCAGCAGTAGGACTAGCGGGCCTTCCTACAATGAGCAGTTCTTC. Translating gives CASSRTSGPSYNEQFF.

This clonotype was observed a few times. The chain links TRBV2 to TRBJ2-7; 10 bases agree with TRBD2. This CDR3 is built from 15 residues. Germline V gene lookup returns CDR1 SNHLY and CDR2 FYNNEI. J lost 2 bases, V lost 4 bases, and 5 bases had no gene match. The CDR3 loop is CASSVASGRTYEQYF. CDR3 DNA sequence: TGTGCCAGCAGTGTGGCTAGCGGGAGAACCTACGAGCAGTACTTC.

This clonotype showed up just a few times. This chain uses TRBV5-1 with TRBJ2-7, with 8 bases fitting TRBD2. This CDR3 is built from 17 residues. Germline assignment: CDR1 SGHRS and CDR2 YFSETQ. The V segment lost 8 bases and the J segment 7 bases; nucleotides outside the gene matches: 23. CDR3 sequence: CARESLRISGSKGEQYF. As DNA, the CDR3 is TGCGCCAGGGAGAGCCTCCGGATCAGCGGGAGTAAAGGGGAGCAGTACTTC.

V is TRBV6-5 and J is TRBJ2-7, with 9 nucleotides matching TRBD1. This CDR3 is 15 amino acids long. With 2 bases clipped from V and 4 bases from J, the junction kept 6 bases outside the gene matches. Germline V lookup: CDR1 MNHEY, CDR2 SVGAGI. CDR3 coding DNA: TGTGCCAGCAGTTACCGGACAGGGGTATCGTACGAGCAGTACTTC. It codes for CASSYRTGVSYEQYF.

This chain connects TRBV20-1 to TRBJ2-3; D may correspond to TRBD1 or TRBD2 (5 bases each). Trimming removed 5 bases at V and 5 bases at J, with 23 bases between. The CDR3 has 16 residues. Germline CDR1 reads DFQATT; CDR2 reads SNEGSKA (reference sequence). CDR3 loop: CSAEKPGPKGVDTQYF. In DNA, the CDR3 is TGCAGTGCTGAGAAACCGGGGCCTAAAGGGGTAGATACGCAGTATTTT.

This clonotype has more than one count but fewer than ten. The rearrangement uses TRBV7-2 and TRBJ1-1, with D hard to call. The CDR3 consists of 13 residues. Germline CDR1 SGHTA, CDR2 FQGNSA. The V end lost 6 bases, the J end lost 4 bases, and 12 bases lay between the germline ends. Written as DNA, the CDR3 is TGTGCCAGCAGGCTTGTGGGGAGCACTGAAGCTTTCTTT. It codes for CASRLVGSTEAFF.

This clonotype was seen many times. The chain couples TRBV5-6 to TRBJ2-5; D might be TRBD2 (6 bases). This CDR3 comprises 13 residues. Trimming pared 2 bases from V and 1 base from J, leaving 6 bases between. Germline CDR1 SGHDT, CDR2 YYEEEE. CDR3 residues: CASSFGGQETQYF. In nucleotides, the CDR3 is TGTGCCAGCAGCTTCGGGGGCCAAGAGACCCAGTACTTC.

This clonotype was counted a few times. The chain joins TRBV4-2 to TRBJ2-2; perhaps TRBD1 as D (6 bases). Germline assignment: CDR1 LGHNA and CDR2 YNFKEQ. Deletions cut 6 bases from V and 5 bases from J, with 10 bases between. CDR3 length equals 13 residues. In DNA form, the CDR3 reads TGTGCCAGCAGAACAGGGTTAACCGGGGAGCTGTTTTTT. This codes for CASRTGLTGELFF.